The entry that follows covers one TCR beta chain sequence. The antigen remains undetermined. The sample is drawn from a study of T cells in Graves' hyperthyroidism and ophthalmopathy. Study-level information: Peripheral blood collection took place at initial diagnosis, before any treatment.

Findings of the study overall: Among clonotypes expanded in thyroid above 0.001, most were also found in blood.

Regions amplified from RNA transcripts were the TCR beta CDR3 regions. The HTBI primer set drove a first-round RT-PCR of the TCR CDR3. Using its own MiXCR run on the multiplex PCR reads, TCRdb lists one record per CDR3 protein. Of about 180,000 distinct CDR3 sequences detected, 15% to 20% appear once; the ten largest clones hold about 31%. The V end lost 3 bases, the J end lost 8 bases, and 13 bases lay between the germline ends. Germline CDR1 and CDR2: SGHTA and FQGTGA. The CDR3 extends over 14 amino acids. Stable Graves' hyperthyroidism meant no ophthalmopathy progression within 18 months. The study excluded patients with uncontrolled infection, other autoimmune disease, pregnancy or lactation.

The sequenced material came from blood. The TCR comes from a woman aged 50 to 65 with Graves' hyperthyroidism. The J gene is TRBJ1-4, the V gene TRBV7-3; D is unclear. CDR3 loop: CASSFSVLEEKLFF. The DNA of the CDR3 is TGTGCCAGCAGCTTTTCGGTTTTGGAGGAAAAACTGTTTTTT.